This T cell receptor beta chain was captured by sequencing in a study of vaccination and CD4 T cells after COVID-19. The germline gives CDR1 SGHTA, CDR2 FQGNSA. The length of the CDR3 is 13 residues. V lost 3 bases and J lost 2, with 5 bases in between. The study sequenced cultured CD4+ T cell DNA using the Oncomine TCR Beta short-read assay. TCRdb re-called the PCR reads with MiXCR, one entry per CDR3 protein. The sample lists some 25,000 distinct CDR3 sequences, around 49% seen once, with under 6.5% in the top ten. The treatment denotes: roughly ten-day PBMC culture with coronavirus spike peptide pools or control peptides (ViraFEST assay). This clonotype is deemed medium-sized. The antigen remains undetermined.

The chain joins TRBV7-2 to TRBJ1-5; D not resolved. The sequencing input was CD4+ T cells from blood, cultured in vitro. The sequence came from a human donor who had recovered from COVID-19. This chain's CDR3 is CASSLRGNQPQHF. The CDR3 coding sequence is TGTGCCAGCAGCTTGCGGGGCAATCAGCCCCAGCATTTT.